The rows below give T cell receptor beta chains drawn from one sample of a study of OX40 agonist ivuxolimab in advanced cancers. Here immunoSEQ multiplex PCR was the method, and the copy in TCRdb shows in-frame clones only, minus some. The sample includes 80,000 or so clones, about 85% of them seen just once. The sequences come from CD4+ or CD8+ T cells sorted from blood, collected in a trial of the OX40 agonist ivuxolimab. Receptors originate from an adult with an advanced solid tumor such as melanoma, head and neck, liver or kidney cancer. The CDR3 runs from the conserved cysteine through the conserved F or W. The D gene is left open where the match is weak. Where a row states a size, it is once, few, many or the class of an expanded clone; other rows omit it.

v_gene,abundance,j_gene,d_gene,CDR3nt,CDR3aa
TRBV28,once,TRBJ2-3,TRBD2,TGTGCCAGCAGTTCTAGCGGGGGGGCCCGCACAGATACGCAGTATTTT,CASSSSGGARTDTQYF
TRBV6-1,.,TRBJ1-2,.,TGTGCCAGCAGCGGAGGGGGGGGCACCTATGGCTACACCTTC,CASSGGGGTYGYTF
TRBV30,.,TRBJ2-2,.,TGTGCCTGGAGTGTAGTGGCAGCCAACACCGGGGAGCTGTTTTTT,CAWSVVAANTGELFF
TRBV7-9,.,TRBJ1-1,.,TGTGCCAGCAGCTTAGTTTGGGACACTGAAGCTTTCTTT,CASSLVWDTEAFF
TRBV23-1,once,TRBJ2-1,.,TGCGCCAGCAGTCATGCAGGCACGGATGAGCAGTTCTTC,CASSHAGTDEQFF
TRBV5-1,.,TRBJ1-1,.,TGCGCCAGCAGCTGGCAGGAGAACACTGAAGCTTTCTTT,CASSWQENTEAFF
TRBV28,.,TRBJ2-5,.,TGTGCCAGCAGGGGGGACACCTTCGCGGGAGAGACCCAGTACTTC,CASRGDTFAGETQYF
TRBV11-1,few,TRBJ1-4,.,TGTGCCAGCAGCTTAGCGCGCGGCGTCGATGAAAAACTGTTTTTT,CASSLARGVDEKLFF
TRBV30,.,TRBJ2-3,TRBD1,TGTGCCGGGTCGCAGGGGGCTTCAGATACGCAGTATTTT,CAGSQGASDTQYF
TRBV28,.,TRBJ1-5,.,TGTGCCAGCAGGGGGCAGATCAATCAGCCCCAGCATTTT,CASRGQINQPQHF
TRBV7-2,.,TRBJ1-5,.,TGTGCCAGCAGCTTAGTTTCTGGGGGGGTAAGCAATCAGCCCCAGCATTTT,CASSLVSGGVSNQPQHF
TRBV6-5,.,TRBJ1-1,TRBD1,TGTGCCAGCACCCCCCAGGGGGTGGTGGGTGAAGCTTTCTTT,CASTPQGVVGEAFF
TRBV5-1,large,TRBJ1-2,TRBD1,TGCGCCAGCAGCTTGGAGGCAGGGGGCGCCATTAACTATGGCTACACCTTC,CASSLEAGGAINYGYTF
TRBV13,.,TRBJ1-3,.,TGTGCCAGCAGCTTAGGAGGAGTGGACCTTTCGGGGGTTTGGGTTGGTGGAAACACCATATATTTT,CASSLGGVDLSGVWVGGNTIYF
TRBV19,.,TRBJ2-3,.,TGTGCCAGTAGTATTCCAGGGAGGACAGATACGCAGTATTTT,CASSIPGRTDTQYF
TRBV11-2,.,TRBJ1-1,.,TGTGCCAGCAGCTTAGAACAGGGTACCACTGAAGCTTTCTTT,CASSLEQGTTEAFF
TRBV2,.,TRBJ2-2,.,TGTGCCAGCAGTGAACACACCGGGGAGCTGTTTTTT,CASSEHTGELFF
TRBV10-3,.,TRBJ1-5,.,TGTGCCATCGCAAGGGAGGGGGGCTTGGGCAATCAGCCCCAGCATTTT,CAIAREGGLGNQPQHF
TRBV28,.,TRBJ2-7,.,TGTGCCAGCAGTTCCACCGCCCTTGGGTGGGGGCCTACCTACGAGCAGTACTTC,CASSSTALGWGPTYEQYF